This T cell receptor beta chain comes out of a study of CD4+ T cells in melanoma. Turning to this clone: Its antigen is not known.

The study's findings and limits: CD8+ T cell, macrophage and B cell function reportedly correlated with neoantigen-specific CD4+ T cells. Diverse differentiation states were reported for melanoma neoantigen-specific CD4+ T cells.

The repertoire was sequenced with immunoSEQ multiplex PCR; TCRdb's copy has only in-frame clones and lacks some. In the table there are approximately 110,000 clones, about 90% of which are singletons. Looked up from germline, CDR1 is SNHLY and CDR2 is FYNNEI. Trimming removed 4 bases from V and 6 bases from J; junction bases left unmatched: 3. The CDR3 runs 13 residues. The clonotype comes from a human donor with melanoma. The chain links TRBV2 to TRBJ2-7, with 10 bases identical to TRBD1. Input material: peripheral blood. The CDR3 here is CASSGGQGLEQYF. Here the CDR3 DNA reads TGTGCCAGCAGTGGGGGACAGGGGCTCGAGCAGTACTTC.